One and the same sample provided the 8 T cell receptor beta chains below, sequenced in a study of blood T cell repertoires in COVID-19 (TCRdb year 2020). To prepare the library, the immunoSEQ multiplex PCR assay was applied. TCRdb stores this immuneACCESS table with in-frame sequences only. Part of the clones is absent; in the studies checked, under half of the shortfall reflects unresolved V genes, and no reason is known for the rest. Across this sample there are under 250,000 clones, with 65% to 90% seen only once. The ten biggest clones cover around 9.8% of the sample. Sequences were obtained from PBMCs or T cells enriched from blood (not recorded which). The receptors come from a woman in her forties or fifties with acute COVID-19.

This chain links TRBV28 with TRBJ1-2; 9 bases line up with TRBD1. This CDR3 spans 15 amino acids. Germline CDR1 and CDR2: MDHEN and SYDVKM. V trimming: 10 bases; J trimming: 2 bases; junction bases outside the gene matches: 11. The CDR3 DNA sequence: TGTGCCACCGACCCTACAGGGGGCGCCAACTATGGCTACACCTTC. Amino acids: CATDPTGGANYGYTF.

This chain uses TRBV4-2 with TRBJ1-2, with 7 bases matching TRBD1. V was clipped by 0 bases and J by 3 bases; unmatched bases: 7. Germline lookup yields CDR1 LGHNA and CDR2 YNFKEQ. The CDR3 has 16 residues. For the CDR3, the DNA is TGTGCCAGCAGCCAAGACTGGGGAACAGGGGACTATGGCTACACCTTC. The encoded protein is CASSQDWGTGDYGYTF.

J is TRBJ2-7 and V is TRBV11-2; D might be TRBD1 (6 bases). The CDR3 contains 14 residues. The V gene lost 1 base and the J gene lost 3 bases, with 10 bases spanning the gap. Looked up from germline, CDR1 is SGHAT and CDR2 is FQNNGV. The CDR3 here is CASSLGTGLYEQYF. CDR3 nucleotides: TGTGCCAGCAGCTTAGGCACAGGGCTCTACGAGCAGTACTTC. The full variable domain, rest sourced from reference TRBV11-2 and TRBJ2-7, is EAGVAQSPRYKIIEKRQSVAFWCNPISGHATLYWYQQILGQGPKLLIQFQNNGVVDDSQLPKDRFSAERLKGVDSTLKIQPAKLEDSAVYLCASSLGTGLYEQYFGPGTRLTVT.

The V and J genes are TRBV7-2 and TRBJ1-2; D unclear. Trimming removed 4 bases from V and 7 bases from J, with 13 bases in between. The CDR3 sequence is 13 residues long. The germline V gene encodes CDR1 SGHTA and CDR2 FQGNSA. This chain's CDR3 is CASSSGPAVGYTF. CDR3 DNA sequence: TGTGCCAGCAGCTCTGGCCCCGCTGTTGGCTACACCTTC.

The DNA of the CDR3 is TGTGCCTGGGGGGCAGATAGCAATCAGCCCCAGCATTTT. It specifies CAWGADSNQPQHF. The chain has TRBV30 and TRBJ1-5, with D possibly being TRBD1 (5 bases). CDR1 is GTSNPN and CDR2 is SVGIG in the germline V gene (reference sequence). This CDR3 is built from 13 residues. The ends were cut back, 5 bases at V and 0 bases at J, with 8 bases in the middle.

The genes are TRBV7-2 and TRBJ2-1; 7 bases are shared with TRBD1. Germline CDR1 is SGHTA and CDR2 is FQGNSA. J lost 1 base, V lost 8 bases, and 5 bases had no gene match. The CDR3 contains 14 residues. CDR3 amino acids: CASFRGPSYNEQFF. For the CDR3, the DNA is TGTGCCAGCTTTAGGGGGCCTTCCTACAATGAGCAGTTCTTC.

The chain employs TRBV18 and TRBJ1-5; 9 bases map to TRBD1. The germline V gene has CDR1 KGHSH and CDR2 LQKENI. The CDR3 totals 16 residues. With V trimmed by 6 bases and J by 8 bases, 14 bases remained unmatched. This CDR3 is CASSVRGTGNIEPQHF. The CDR3 coding sequence is TGTGCCAGCTCCGTAAGGGGGACAGGGAATATTGAGCCCCAGCATTTT.

The chain links TRBV6-5 to TRBJ1-2; TRBD1 matches at 10 bases. The CDR3 is made up of 14 amino acids. Germline CDR1 reads MNHEY; CDR2 reads SVGAGI. The ends lost 8 bases at V and 1 base at J; junction bases unmatched: 4. The CDR3 bases are TGTGCCAGCGGACAGGGGGACGTTAACTATGGCTACACCTTC. Translating gives CASGQGDVNYGYTF.